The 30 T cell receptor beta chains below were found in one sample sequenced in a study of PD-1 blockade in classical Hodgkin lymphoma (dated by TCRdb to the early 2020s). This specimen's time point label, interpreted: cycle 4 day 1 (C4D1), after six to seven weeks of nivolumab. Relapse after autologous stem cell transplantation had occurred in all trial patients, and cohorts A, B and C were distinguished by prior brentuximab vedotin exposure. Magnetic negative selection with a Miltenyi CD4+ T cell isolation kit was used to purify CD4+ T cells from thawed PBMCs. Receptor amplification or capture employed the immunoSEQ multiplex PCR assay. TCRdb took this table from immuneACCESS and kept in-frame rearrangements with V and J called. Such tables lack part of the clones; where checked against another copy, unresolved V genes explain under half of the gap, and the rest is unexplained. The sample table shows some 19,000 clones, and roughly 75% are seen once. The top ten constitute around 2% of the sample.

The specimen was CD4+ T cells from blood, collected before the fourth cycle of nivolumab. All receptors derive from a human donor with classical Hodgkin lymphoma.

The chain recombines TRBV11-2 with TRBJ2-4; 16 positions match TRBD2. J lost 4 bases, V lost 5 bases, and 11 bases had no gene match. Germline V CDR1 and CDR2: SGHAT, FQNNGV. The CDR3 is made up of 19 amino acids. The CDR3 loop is CASSLTPGLAGGPKNIQYF. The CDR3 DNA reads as TGTGCCAGCAGCCTCACCCCGGGACTAGCGGGAGGGCCGAAAAACATTCAGTACTTC.

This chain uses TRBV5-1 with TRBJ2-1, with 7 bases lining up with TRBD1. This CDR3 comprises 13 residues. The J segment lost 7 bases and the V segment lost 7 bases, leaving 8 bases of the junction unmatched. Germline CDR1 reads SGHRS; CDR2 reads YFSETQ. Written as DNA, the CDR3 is TGCGCCAGCGCGGACAGGAAAATTAATGAGCAGTTCTTC. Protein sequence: CASADRKINEQFF.

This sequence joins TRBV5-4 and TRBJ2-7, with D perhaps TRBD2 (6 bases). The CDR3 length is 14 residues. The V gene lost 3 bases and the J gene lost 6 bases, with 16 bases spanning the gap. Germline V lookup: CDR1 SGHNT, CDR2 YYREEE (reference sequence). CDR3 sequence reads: CASSSGTSTLEQYF. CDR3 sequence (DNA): TGTGCCAGCAGCTCCGGGACTTCAACTCTCGAGCAGTACTTC.

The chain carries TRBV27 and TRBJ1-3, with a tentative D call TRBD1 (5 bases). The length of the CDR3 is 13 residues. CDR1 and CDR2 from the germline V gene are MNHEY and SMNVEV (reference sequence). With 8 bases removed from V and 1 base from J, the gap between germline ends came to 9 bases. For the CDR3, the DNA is TGTGCCAGCCGCCGGGGGTCTGGAAACACCATATATTTT. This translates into CASRRGSGNTIYF.

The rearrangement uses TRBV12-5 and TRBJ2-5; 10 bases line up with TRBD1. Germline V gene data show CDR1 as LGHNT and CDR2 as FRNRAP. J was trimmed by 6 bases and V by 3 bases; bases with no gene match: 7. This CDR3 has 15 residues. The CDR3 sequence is CASGFLTGGVKTQYF. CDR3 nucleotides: TGTGCTAGTGGTTTCCTGACAGGGGGCGTGAAGACCCAGTACTTC.

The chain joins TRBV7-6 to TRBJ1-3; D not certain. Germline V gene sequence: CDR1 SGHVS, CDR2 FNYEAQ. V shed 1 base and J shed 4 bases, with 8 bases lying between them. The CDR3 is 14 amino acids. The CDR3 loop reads CASSLDLEGNTIYF. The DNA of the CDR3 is TGTGCCAGCAGCTTAGACCTCGAAGGAAACACCATATATTTT.

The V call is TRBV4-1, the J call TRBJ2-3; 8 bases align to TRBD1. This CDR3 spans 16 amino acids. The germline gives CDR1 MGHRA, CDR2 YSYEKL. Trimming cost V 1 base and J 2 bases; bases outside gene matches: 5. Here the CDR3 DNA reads TGCGCCAGCAGCCAAGGGACAGGGCCTTTCACAGATACGCAGTATTTT. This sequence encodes CASSQGTGPFTDTQYF.

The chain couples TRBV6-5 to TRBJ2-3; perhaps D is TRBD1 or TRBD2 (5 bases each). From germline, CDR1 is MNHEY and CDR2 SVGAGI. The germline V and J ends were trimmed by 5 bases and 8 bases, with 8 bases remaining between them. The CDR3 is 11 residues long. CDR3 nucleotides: TGTGCCAGCAGTCGGGACGTTACGCAGTATTTT. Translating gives CASSRDVTQYF.

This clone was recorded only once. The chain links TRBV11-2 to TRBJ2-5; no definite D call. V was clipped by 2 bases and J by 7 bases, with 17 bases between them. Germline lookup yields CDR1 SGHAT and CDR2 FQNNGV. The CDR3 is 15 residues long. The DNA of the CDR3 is TGTGCCAGCAGCTTATGGGGAACCTCCGATGGGACCCAGTACTTC. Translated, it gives CASSLWGTSDGTQYF.

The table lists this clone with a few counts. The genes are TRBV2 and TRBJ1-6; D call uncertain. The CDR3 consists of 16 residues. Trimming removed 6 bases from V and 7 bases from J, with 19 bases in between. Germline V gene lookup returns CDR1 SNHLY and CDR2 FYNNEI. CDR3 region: CASSPLETRSNSPLHF. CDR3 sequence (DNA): TGTGCCAGCAGCCCTTTAGAGACAAGAAGCAATTCACCCCTCCACTTT.

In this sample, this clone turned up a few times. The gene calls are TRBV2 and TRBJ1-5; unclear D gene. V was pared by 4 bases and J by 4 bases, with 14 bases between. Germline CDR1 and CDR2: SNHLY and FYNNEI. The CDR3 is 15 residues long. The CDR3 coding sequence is TGTGCCAGCAGTGGTGAGGGAATTGGGAATCAGCCCCAGCATTTT. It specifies CASSGEGIGNQPQHF.

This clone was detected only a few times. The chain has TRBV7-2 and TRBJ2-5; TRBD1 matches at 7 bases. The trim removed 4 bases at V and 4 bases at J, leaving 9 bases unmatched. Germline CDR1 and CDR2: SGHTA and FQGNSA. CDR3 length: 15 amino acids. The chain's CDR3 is CASSSDRRTGETQYF. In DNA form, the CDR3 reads TGTGCCAGCAGCTCCGACCGTAGGACAGGAGAGACCCAGTACTTC.

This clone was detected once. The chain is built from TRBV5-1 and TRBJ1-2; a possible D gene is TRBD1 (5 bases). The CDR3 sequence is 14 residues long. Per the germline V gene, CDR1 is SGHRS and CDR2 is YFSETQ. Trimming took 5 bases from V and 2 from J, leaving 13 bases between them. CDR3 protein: CASRRDGGNYGYTF. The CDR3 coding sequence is TGCGCCAGCAGAAGGGACGGGGGGAACTATGGCTACACCTTC.

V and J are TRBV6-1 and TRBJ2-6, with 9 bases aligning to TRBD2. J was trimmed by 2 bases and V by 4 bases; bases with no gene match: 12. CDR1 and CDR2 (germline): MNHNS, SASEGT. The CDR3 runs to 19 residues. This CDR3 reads CASSVRLAAAVAGANVLTF. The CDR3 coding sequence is TGTGCCAGCAGTGTCCGACTAGCGGCCGCCGTGGCTGGGGCCAACGTCCTGACTTTC.

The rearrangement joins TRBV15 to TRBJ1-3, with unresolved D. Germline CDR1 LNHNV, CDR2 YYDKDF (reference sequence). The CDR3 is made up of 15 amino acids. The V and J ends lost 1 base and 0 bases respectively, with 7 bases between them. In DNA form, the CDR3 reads TGTGCCACCAGCAGAGTTGAGGGCTCTGGAAACACCATATATTTT. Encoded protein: CATSRVEGSGNTIYF. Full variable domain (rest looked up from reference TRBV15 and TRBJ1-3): DAMVIQNPRYQVTQFGKPVTLSCSQTLNHNVMYWYQQKSSQAPKLLFHYYDKDFNNEADTPDNFQSRRPNTSFCFLDIRSPGLGDTAMYLCATSRVEGSGNTIYFGEGSWLTVV.

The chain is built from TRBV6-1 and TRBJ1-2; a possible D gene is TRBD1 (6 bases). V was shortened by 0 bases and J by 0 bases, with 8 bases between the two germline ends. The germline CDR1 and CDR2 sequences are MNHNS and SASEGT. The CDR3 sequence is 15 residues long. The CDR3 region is CASSEAGQTNYGYTF. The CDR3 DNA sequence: TGTGCCAGCAGTGAAGCGGGACAAACTAACTATGGCTACACCTTC.

The CDR3 region has the DNA TGCAGCGTTGAGGCGACGGGCAGTTTGGACACCGGGGAGCTGTTTTTT. As protein: CSVEATGSLDTGELFF. The rearrangement links TRBV29-1 to TRBJ2-2, with D uncertain. CDR3 size: 16 residues. Germline CDR1 SQVTM, CDR2 ANQGSEA. The germline V and J ends were trimmed by 3 bases and 3 bases, with 17 bases remaining between them.

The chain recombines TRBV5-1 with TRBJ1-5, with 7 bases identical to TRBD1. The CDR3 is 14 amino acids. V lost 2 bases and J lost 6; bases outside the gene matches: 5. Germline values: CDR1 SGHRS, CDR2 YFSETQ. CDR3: CASSLGGFGQPQHF. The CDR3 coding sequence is TGCGCCAGCAGCTTAGGGGGCTTCGGTCAGCCCCAGCATTTT.

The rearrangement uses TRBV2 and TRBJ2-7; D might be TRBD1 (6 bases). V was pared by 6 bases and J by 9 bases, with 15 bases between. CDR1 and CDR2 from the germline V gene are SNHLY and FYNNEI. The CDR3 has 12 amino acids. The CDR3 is CASSARSGVQYV. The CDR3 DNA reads TGTGCCAGCAGCGCTAGATCAGGGGTGCAGTACGTC.

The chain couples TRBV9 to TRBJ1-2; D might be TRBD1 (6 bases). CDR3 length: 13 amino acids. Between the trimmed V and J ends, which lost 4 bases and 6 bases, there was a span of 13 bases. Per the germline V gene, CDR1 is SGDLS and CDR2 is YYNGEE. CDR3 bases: TGTGCCAGCAGCTCAACAGGGAGGAATGGCTACACCTTC. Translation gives CASSSTGRNGYTF. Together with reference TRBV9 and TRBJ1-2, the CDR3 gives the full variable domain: DSGVTQTPKHLITATGQRVTLRCSPRSGDLSVYWYQQSLDQGLQFLIQYYNGEERAKGNILERFSAQQFPDLHSELNLSSLELGDSALYFCASSSTGRNGYTFGSGTRLTVV.

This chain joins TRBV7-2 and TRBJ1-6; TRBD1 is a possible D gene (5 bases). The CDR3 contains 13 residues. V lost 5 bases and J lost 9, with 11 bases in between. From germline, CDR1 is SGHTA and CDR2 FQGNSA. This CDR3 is CASSRQGVSPLHF. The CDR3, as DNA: TGTGCCAGCAGCCGACAAGGGGTTTCACCCCTCCACTTT.

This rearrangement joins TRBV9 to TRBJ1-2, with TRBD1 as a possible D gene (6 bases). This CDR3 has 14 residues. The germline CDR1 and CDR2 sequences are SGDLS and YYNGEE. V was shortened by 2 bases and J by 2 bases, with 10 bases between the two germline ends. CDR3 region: CASSVSQGNYGYTF. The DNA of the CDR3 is TGTGCCAGCAGCGTCAGTCAGGGGAACTATGGCTACACCTTC.

The CDR3 DNA sequence: TGTGCCAGCAGTGATTGGGGCAGCACCACAGATACGCAGTATTTT. Translation gives CASSDWGSTTDTQYF. The chain couples TRBV25-1 to TRBJ2-3; TRBD1 might be the D (5 bases). Trimming left V 3 bases short and J 2 bases short, with 12 bases between. The CDR3 runs to 15 residues. The germline V gene encodes CDR1 MGHDK and CDR2 SYGVNS.

The DNA for the CDR3 is TGTGCCAGCAGCCCTTCCAGGGTGGGCGGGGAGCTGTTTTTT. Protein sequence: CASSPSRVGGELFF. This chain links TRBV7-2 with TRBJ2-2; possible D gene TRBD1, 5 bases. The CDR3 spans 14 residues. V was cut by 5 bases and J by 7 bases, with 14 bases left in between. Per the germline V gene, CDR1 is SGHTA and CDR2 is FQGNSA.

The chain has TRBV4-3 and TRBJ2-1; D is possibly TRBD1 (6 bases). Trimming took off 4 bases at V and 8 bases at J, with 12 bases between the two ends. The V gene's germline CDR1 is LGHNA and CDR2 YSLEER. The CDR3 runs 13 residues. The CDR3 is CASSLTGTDEQFF. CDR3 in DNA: TGCGCCAGCAGCCTAACAGGGACGGATGAGCAGTTCTTC.

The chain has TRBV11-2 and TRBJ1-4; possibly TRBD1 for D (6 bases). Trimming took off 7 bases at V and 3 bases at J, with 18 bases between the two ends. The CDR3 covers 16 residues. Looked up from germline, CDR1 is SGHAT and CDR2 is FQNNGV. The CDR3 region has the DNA TGTGCCAGCAACCTACACGGGGGGGCCGCTAATGAAAAACTGTTTTTT. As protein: CASNLHGGAANEKLFF.

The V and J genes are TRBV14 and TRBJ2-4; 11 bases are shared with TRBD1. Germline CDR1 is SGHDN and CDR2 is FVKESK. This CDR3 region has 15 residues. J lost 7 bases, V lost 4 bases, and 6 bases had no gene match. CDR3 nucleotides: TGTGCCAGCAGCCTTGGGACAGGGGGTTGGAACATTCAGTACTTC. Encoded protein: CASSLGTGGWNIQYF.

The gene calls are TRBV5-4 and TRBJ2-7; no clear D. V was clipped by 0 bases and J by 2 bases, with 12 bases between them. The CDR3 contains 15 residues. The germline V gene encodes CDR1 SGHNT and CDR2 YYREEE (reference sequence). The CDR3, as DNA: TGTGCCAGCAGCTTGGAACCGGACGGCACCTACGAGCAGTACTTC. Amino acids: CASSLEPDGTYEQYF.

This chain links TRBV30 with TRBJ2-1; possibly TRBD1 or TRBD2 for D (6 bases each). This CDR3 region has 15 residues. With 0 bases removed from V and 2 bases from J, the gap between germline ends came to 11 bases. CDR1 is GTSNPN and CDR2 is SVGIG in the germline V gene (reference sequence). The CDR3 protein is CAWSVGGLAYNEQFF. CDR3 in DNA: TGTGCCTGGAGTGTAGGGGGACTGGCCTACAATGAGCAGTTCTTC.

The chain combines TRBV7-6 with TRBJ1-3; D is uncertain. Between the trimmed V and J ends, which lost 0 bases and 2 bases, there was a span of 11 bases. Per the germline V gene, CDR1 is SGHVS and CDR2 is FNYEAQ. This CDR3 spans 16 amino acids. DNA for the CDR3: TGTGCCAGCAGCTTAGCGTCAGTGTATCCTGGAAACACCATATATTTT. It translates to CASSLASVYPGNTIYF. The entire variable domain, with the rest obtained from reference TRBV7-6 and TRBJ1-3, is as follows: GAGVSQSPRYKVTKRGQDVALRCDPISGHVSLYWYRQALGQGPEFLTYFNYEAQQDKSGLPNDRFSAERPEGSISTLTIQRTEQRDSAMYRCASSLASVYPGNTIYFGEGSWLTVV.